The 27 T cell receptor beta chains below were found in one sample sequenced in a study of cytomegalovirus exposure and HLA in healthy donors (TCRdb year 2017). Library prep was done by the immunoSEQ multiplex PCR assay. A mixture of 60 forward primers for TCR Vbeta segments and 13 reverse primers for TCR Jbeta segments was used in the multiplex PCR. TCRdb provides this immuneACCESS table in a form limited to in-frame rearrangements. Some clones are lacking; in checked studies, under half of them reflect an unresolved V gene, and why the rest are absent is not known. The sample profile shows about 150,000 clones; 8.9% of them were found once. The biggest ten clones account for roughly 6.4% of the sample. Sequencing was carried out using PBMCs. These receptors all stem from a woman in her 40s in good health and CMV-seropositive.

In its sample, this clone was seen a few times. V usage is TRBV18 and J usage is TRBJ2-3; D possibly corresponds to TRBD1 (6 bases). The CDR3 covers 16 residues. Trimming left V 2 bases short and J 5 bases short, with 17 bases between. Germline assignment: CDR1 KGHSH and CDR2 LQKENI. The CDR3: CASSPSLQGPRDTQYF. The CDR3 DNA is TGTGCCAGCTCACCAAGTCTACAGGGTCCGAGAGATACGCAGTATTTT.

This clone was detected a few times. The CDR3 DNA sequence: TGTGCCAGCAGCCACGGGACGGGAGACACTGAAGCTTTCTTT. Encoded protein: CASSHGTGDTEAFF. The rearrangement links TRBV7-8 to TRBJ1-1; D may be TRBD1 (5 bases). V was clipped by 5 bases and J by 3 bases, with 13 bases between them. CDR3 length equals 14 residues. Germline V gene lookup returns CDR1 SGHVS and CDR2 FQNEAQ.

The sample holds a few counts of this clone. CDR3 amino acids: CASSRDPGAGELFF. CDR3 DNA: TGCGCCAGCAGCCGGGATCCTGGGGCCGGGGAGCTGTTTTTT. The chain employs TRBV5-1 and TRBJ2-2, with D maybe TRBD2 (5 bases). Deletions cut 4 bases from V and 6 bases from J, with 13 bases between. This CDR3 spans 14 amino acids. Germline values: CDR1 SGHRS, CDR2 YFSETQ.

The V call is TRBV5-1, the J call TRBJ2-2, with D tentatively TRBD1 (5 bases). Trimming left V 0 bases short and J 4 bases short, with 13 bases between. The CDR3 spans 16 residues. The germline gives CDR1 SGHRS, CDR2 YFSETQ. CDR3 in amino acids: CASSLEQAYATGELFF. CDR3 coding DNA: TGCGCCAGCAGCTTGGAACAGGCCTATGCCACCGGGGAGCTGTTTTTT.

The V gene is TRBV2, the J gene TRBJ2-5; maybe TRBD2 (6 bases). The germline V gene has CDR1 SNHLY and CDR2 FYNNEI. The CDR3 contains 14 residues. Trimming stripped 4 bases from V and 11 bases from J, with 20 bases between. The CDR3 DNA reads as TGTGCCAGCAGTGCCGTCGGGGGTCGAGGAGAGCAGTACTTC. Translated, it gives CASSAVGGRGEQYF.

The chain has TRBV7-9 and TRBJ2-1, with 11 bases identical to TRBD2. The CDR3 is made up of 16 amino acids. Germline lookup yields CDR1 SEHNR and CDR2 FQNEAQ (reference sequence). Trimming removed 5 bases from V and 3 bases from J; junction bases left unmatched: 6. The CDR3: CASSRVGTSGYNEQFF. Here the CDR3 DNA reads TGTGCCAGCAGCCGAGTGGGGACTAGCGGCTACAATGAGCAGTTCTTC. The full variable domain, with the rest looked up from reference TRBV7-9 and TRBJ2-1, is DTGVSQNPRHKITKRGQNVTFRCDPISEHNRLYWYRQTLGQGPEFLTYFQNEAQLEKSRLLSDRFSAERPKGSFSTLEIQRTEQGDSAMYLCASSRVGTSGYNEQFFGPGTRLTVL.

The V and J genes are TRBV19 and TRBJ2-1; weak D call: TRBD2 (5 bases). CDR1 is LNHDA, CDR2 SQIVND, per germline (reference sequence). The CDR3 has 16 amino acids. Trimming took 3 bases from V and 8 from J, leaving 20 bases between them. The CDR3 nucleotides are TGTGCCAGTAGTATGGGCTACAGTTGGGAGTACGATGAGCAGTTCTTC. This gives the protein CASSMGYSWEYDEQFF.

This clone was counted between two and nine times. The chain uses TRBV7-2 and TRBJ1-1, with D perhaps TRBD1 (6 bases). CDR1 is SGHTA, CDR2 FQGNSA, per germline. The CDR3 has 13 residues. V lost 5 bases and J 5 bases, leaving 12 bases between the germline ends. In DNA form, the CDR3 reads TGTGCCAGCAGCGGGGGGGCATTAACTGAAGCTTTCTTT. It yields the protein CASSGGALTEAFF.

This clone was counted between two and nine times. The rearrangement links TRBV9 to TRBJ1-2; TRBD1 might be the D (6 bases). Germline lookup yields CDR1 SGDLS and CDR2 YYNGEE. Trimming stripped 3 bases from V and 4 bases from J, with 10 bases between. This CDR3 comprises 13 residues. The CDR3 loop is CASSGGGAYGYTF. CDR3 sequence (DNA): TGTGCCAGCAGCGGAGGGGGGGCCTATGGCTACACCTTC.

The chain uses TRBV4-1 and TRBJ2-3, with D possibly TRBD1 on 5 matching bases. Trimming took 4 bases from V and 4 from J, leaving 15 bases between them. This CDR3 spans 15 amino acids. Per germline, CDR1 MGHRA and CDR2 YSYEKL. For the CDR3, the DNA is TGCGCCAGCAGCCGGGTAGACAGAAATTCAGATACGCAGTATTTT. Protein sequence: CASSRVDRNSDTQYF.

This clone was recorded a few times. The junction departs from the called germline gene at one end, perhaps through a read error. V and J are TRBV5-4 and TRBJ2-7; possible D gene TRBD1, 5 bases. Germline CDR1 SGHNT, CDR2 YYREEE (reference sequence). The CDR3 contains 13 residues. CDR3 bases: TGTGCCAGCAGCTTACTACCGACAGACGAGCCGTACTTC. Amino acid sequence: CASSLLPTDEPYF. The full variable domain, completed using reference TRBV5-4 and TRBJ2-7, is ETGVTQSPTHLIKTRGQQVTLRCSSQSGHNTVSWYQQALGQGPQFIFQYYREEENGRGNFPPRFSGLQFPNYSSELNVNALELDDSALYLCASSLLPTDEPYFGPGTRLTVT.

The chain is built from TRBV6-1 and TRBJ2-7, with 8 bases aligning to TRBD1. The CDR3 spans 15 residues. Germline CDR1 MNHNS, CDR2 SASEGT. V gave up 5 bases and J gave up 2 bases; unmatched junction bases: 8. The DNA for the CDR3 is TGTGCCAGCAGTATCGGACAGGGCCCGACCTACGAGCAGTACTTC. This translates into CASSIGQGPTYEQYF.

This clone has just a few counts. The V gene is TRBV27, the J gene TRBJ2-5; possible D gene TRBD2, 5 bases. The CDR3 spans 14 residues. Trimming shortened V by 3 bases and J by 4 bases, and 12 bases separated the two germline ends. CDR1 MNHEY and CDR2 SMNVEV come from the germline V gene (reference sequence). CDR3 nucleotides: TGTGCCAGCAGTTTCGCTAGCATTCCAGAGACCCAGTACTTC. Amino acid sequence: CASSFASIPETQYF.

J is TRBJ1-5 and V is TRBV19; no reliable D call. The V end lost 3 bases, the J end lost 4 bases, and 13 bases lay between the germline ends. CDR1 is LNHDA and CDR2 is SQIVND in the germline V gene (reference sequence). The CDR3 is made up of 15 amino acids. In DNA, the CDR3 is TGTGCCAGTAGTATGACTCCCACTGCTAATCAGCCCCAGCATTTT. It encodes CASSMTPTANQPQHF.

In this sample, this clone turned up a few times. V and J are TRBV5-4 and TRBJ2-3; tentative D call: TRBD2 (7 bases). V was clipped by 3 bases and J by 4 bases, with 15 bases between them. This CDR3 has 15 residues. Germline values: CDR1 SGHNT, CDR2 YYREEE (reference sequence). The CDR3 coding sequence is TGTGCCAGCAGCTCTGGGGGGGCTGACGCAGATACGCAGTATTTT. It translates to CASSSGGADADTQYF.

The chain couples TRBV5-6 to TRBJ2-5; 8 bases agree with TRBD1. The end of the DNA aligns better with TRBJ2-7, so the J call may be wrong. The germline gives CDR1 SGHDT, CDR2 YYEEEE. This CDR3 spans 16 amino acids. The DNA of the CDR3 is TGTGCCAGCAGCTTGAACCCCCAGGGGGCAACCTACGAGCAGTACTTC. This encodes CASSLNPQGATYEQYF.

This clone has more than one count but fewer than ten. The chain links TRBV7-9 to TRBJ2-5; tentative D call: TRBD2 (7 bases). From germline, CDR1 is SEHNR and CDR2 FQNEAQ (reference sequence). The V gene lost 5 bases and the J gene lost 4 bases, with 17 bases spanning the gap. The CDR3 consists of 15 residues. CDR3 protein: CASSPEGGRPETQYF. DNA for the CDR3: TGTGCCAGCAGCCCCGAGGGGGGGAGGCCAGAGACCCAGTACTTC.

This clone came up a few times. The V gene is TRBV4-1, the J gene TRBJ1-2; 8 nucleotides align to TRBD1. The CDR3 is 18 amino acids. CDR1 and CDR2 from the germline V gene are MGHRA and YSYEKL. V gave up 0 bases and J gave up 2 bases; unmatched junction bases: 11. Here the CDR3 reads CASSQDVGQGSANYGYTF. In nucleotides, the CDR3 is TGCGCCAGCAGCCAAGACGTCGGACAGGGATCAGCCAACTATGGCTACACCTTC.

The J gene is TRBJ1-6, the V gene TRBV7-8, with 9 bases lining up with TRBD1. Per germline, CDR1 SGHVS and CDR2 FQNEAQ. Trimming at V came to 5 bases and at J to 8 bases, leaving 7 bases not matched to a gene. This CDR3 is built from 15 residues. The CDR3 DNA reads TGTGCCAGCAGCCCTAGGGGGGACAGGGATTCACCCCTCCACTTT. Translated: CASSPRGDRDSPLHF.

The chain carries TRBV5-5 and TRBJ1-4; maybe TRBD1 (5 bases). Trimming removed 0 bases at V and 7 bases at J, with 7 bases between. Germline loops: CDR1 SGHKS, CDR2 YYEKEE (reference sequence). The CDR3 totals 13 residues. CDR3 region: CASSLVTVEKLFF. The CDR3 DNA reads TGTGCCAGCAGCTTGGTGACAGTTGAAAAACTGTTTTTT.

This clone was seen only a few times. The chain employs TRBV5-4 and TRBJ2-5; 12 nucleotides align to TRBD2. The J call is in doubt because the DNA end fits TRBJ2-7 better. The germline V gene has CDR1 SGHNT and CDR2 YYREEE (reference sequence). This CDR3 has 15 amino acids. The CDR3 DNA follows: TGTGCCAGCAGCTCCCGGACTAGCGGGGAACACGAGCAGTACTTC. This gives the protein CASSSRTSGEHEQYF.

The table lists this clone with a few counts. The limits of the CDR3 on the DNA are not certain, so only TCRdb's listed CDR3 is given. CDR3 in amino acids: CTVWGGGTGANTEDFF. The rearrangement uses TRBV29-1 and TRBJ1-1; the table's D call, TRBD1, has no DNA check behind it. The CDR3 extends over 16 residues, inclusive of both ends. The germline CDR1 and CDR2 sequences are SQVTM and ANQGSEA.

This clone was seen a handful of times. The chain has TRBV5-1 and TRBJ1-5, with D perhaps matching TRBD1 (5 bases). CDR1 and CDR2 (germline): SGHRS, YFSETQ. The CDR3 sequence is 16 residues long. Between the trimmed V and J ends, which lost 0 bases and 4 bases, there was a span of 14 bases. CDR3 DNA: TGCGCCAGCAGCTTGGCCGGGGGGTTCGGGAATCAGCCCCAGCATTTT. This gives the protein CASSLAGGFGNQPQHF. The full variable domain, its missing parts supplied by reference TRBV5-1 and TRBJ1-5, is KAGVTQTPRYLIKTRGQQVTLSCSPISGHRSVSWYQQTPGQGLQFLFEYFSETQRNKGNFPGRFSGRQFSNSRSEMNVSTLELGDSALYLCASSLAGGFGNQPQHFGDGTRLSIL.

The rearrangement uses TRBV14 and TRBJ2-1; TRBD2 matches 12 bases. V dropped 0 bases and J dropped 7; count of bases not matched to a gene: 7. Germline V gene sequence: CDR1 SGHDN, CDR2 FVKESK. The CDR3 has 17 residues. This CDR3 is CASSQDLPSGGANEQFF. The CDR3 DNA sequence: TGTGCCAGCAGCCAAGATCTGCCTAGCGGGGGGGCAAATGAGCAGTTCTTC.

In its sample, this clone was seen a few times. The chain links TRBV6-1 to TRBJ1-1; tentatively, D is TRBD1 (6 bases). V shed 7 bases and J shed 1 base, with 13 bases lying between them. The CDR3 contains 14 residues. Germline CDR1 is MNHNS and CDR2 is SASEGT. The CDR3 DNA reads TGTGCCAGCACAGTCACAGGGCCGAACACTGAAGCTTTCTTT. Amino acid sequence: CASTVTGPNTEAFF.

The J gene is TRBJ2-3, the V gene TRBV6-1, with D perhaps TRBD2 (5 bases). With 3 bases removed from V and 0 bases from J, the gap between germline ends came to 13 bases. The CDR3 extends over 16 amino acids. Germline V lookup: CDR1 MNHNS, CDR2 SASEGT. CDR3: CASSERAARSTDTQYF. CDR3 sequence (DNA): TGTGCCAGCAGTGAGCGAGCGGCGAGGAGCACAGATACGCAGTATTTT.

This rearrangement joins TRBV4-1 to TRBJ2-7; the match to TRBD2 covers 10 bases. Losses at the gene ends were 2 bases for V and 1 base for J; bases not matched to a gene: 2. Germline values: CDR1 MGHRA, CDR2 YSYEKL. The CDR3 loop spans 15 amino acids. The CDR3 nucleotides are TGCGCCAGCAGCCAACTAGCGGGGGTTTCCTACGAGCAGTACTTC. Translating gives CASSQLAGVSYEQYF.